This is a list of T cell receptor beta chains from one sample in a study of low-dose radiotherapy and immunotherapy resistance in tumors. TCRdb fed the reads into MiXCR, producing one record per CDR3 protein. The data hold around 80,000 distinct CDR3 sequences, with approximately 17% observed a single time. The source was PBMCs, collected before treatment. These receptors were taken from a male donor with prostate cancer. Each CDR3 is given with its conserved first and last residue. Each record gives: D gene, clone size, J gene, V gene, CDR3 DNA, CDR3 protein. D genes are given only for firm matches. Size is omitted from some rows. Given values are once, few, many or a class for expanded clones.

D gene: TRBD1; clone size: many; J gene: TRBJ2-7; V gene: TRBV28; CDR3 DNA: TGTGCCAGCAGTATTTACAGGGGGACCTACGAGCAGTACTTC; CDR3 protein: CASSIYRGTYEQYF
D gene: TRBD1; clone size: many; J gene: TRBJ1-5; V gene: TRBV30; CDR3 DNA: TGTGCCTGGAGTGTTCCACGGCCGGGACAGGGAAATCAGCCCCAGCATTTT; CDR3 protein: CAWSVPRPGQGNQPQHF
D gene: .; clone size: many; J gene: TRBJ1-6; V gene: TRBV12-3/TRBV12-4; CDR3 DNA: TGTGCCAGCAGTTCGGCCTCCTATAATTCACCCCTCCACTTT; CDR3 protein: CASSSASYNSPLHF
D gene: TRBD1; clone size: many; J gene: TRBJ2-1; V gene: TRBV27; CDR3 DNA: TGTGCCAGCAGGAAGGGGGCTAGGGTGGTGCAGTTCTTC; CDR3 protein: CASRKGARVVQFF
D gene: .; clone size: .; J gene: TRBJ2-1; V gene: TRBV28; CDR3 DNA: TGTGCCAGCAGTGACTACGCCGGGACACCGCAATACAATGAGCAGTTCTTC; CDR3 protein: CASSDYAGTPQYNEQFF
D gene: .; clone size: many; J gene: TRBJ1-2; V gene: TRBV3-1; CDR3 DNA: TGTGCCAGCAGCCAAGATCTCAGGAACTATGGCTACACCTTC; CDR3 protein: CASSQDLRNYGYTF
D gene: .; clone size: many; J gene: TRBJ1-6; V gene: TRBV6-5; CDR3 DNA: TGTGCCAGCGGGGGCAGACTCAACTATAATTCACCCCTCCACTTT; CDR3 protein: CASGGRLNYNSPLHF
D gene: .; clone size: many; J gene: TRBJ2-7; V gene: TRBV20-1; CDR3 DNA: TGCAGTGCTGGCAAGGGACCGAGCGGCGAGCAGTACTTC; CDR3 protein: CSAGKGPSGEQYF
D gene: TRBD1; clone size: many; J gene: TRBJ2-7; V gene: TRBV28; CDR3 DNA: TGTGCCAGCAGTTCCCCGGGCAGGGGGTACGAGCAGTACTTC; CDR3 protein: CASSSPGRGYEQYF
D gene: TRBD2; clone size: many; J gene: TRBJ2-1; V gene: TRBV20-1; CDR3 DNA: TGCAGTGCCAACGTAGCGGGCTTTGTACAGTTCTTC; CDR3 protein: CSANVAGFVQFF
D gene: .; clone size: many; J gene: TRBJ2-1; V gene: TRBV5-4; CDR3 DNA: TGTGCCAGCAGCCAACAGGGAATTGAGCAGTTCTTC; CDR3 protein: CASSQQGIEQFF
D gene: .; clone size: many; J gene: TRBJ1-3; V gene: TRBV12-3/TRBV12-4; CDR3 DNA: TGTGCCAGCAGCTGGGACTTCGGCGGTTCTGGAAACACCATATATTTT; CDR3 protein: CASSWDFGGSGNTIYF
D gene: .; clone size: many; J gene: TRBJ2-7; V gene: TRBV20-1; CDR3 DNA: TGCAGTGCTAGTAGTCAGCAGTCCCCCTACGAGCAGTACTTC; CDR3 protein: CSASSQQSPYEQYF
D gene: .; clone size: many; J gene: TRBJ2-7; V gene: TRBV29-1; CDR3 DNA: TGCAGCGTTGAAGAGCAGGTGGAGCAGTACTTC; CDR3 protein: CSVEEQVEQYF
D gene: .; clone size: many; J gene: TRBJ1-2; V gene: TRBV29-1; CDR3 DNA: TGCAGCGTTGCAAATCCAACAGGGTTGGTCTATGGCTACACCTTC; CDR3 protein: CSVANPTGLVYGYTF
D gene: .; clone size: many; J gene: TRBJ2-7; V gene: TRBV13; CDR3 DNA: TGTGCCAGCAGCTTAGAGCCAGGTAGCTCCTACGAGCAGTACTTC; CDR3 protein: CASSLEPGSSYEQYF
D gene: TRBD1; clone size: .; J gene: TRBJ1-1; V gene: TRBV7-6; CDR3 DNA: TGTGCCAGCAGCCGGGACAGGGGCCGCACTGAAGCTTTCTTT; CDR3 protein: CASSRDRGRTEAFF
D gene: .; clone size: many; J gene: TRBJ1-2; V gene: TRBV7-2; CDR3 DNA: TGTGCCAGCAGCTTAGACGACAGGAACTATGGCTACACCTTC; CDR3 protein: CASSLDDRNYGYTF
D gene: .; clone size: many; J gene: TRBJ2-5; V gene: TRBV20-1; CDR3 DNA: TGCAGTGCTCGGGAGATAGGGGGGCCCCGCCAAGAGACCCAGTACTTC; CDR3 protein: CSAREIGGPRQETQYF